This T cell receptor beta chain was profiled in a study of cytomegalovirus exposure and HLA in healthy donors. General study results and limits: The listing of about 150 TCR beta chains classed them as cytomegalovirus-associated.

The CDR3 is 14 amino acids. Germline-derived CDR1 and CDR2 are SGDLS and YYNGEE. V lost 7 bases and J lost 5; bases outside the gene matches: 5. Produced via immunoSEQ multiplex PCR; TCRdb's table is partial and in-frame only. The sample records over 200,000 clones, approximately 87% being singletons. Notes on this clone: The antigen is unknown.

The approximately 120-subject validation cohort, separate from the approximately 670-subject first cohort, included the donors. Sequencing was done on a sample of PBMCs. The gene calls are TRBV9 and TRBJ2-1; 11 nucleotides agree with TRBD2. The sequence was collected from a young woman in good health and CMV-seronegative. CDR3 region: CASAGTSGNNEQFF. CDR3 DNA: TGTGCCAGCGCCGGGACTAGCGGTAACAATGAGCAGTTCTTC.